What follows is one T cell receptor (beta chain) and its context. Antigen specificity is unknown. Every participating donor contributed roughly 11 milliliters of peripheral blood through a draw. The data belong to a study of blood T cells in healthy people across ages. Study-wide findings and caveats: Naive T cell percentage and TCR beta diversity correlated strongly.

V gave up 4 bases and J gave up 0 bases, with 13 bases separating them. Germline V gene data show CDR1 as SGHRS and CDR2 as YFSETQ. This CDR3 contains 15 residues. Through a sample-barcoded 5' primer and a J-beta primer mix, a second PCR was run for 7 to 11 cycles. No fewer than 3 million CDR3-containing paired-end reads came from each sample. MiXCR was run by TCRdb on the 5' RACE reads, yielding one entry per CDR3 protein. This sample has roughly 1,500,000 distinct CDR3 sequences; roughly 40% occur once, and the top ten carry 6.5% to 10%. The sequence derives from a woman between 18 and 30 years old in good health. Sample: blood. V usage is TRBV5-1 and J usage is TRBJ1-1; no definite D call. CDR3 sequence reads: CASSPPVGMNTEAFF. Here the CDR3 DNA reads TGCGCCAGCAGCCCCCCGGTCGGGATGAACACTGAAGCTTTCTTT.